This T cell receptor (beta chain) was identified during a study of T-cell memory formation after mild COVID-19. TCRdb itself ran the 5' RACE reads through MiXCR, one entry per CDR3 protein. In the table there are some 48,000 distinct CDR3 sequences, 10% to 15% of which are singletons. The receptor's source is a young man who had mild COVID-19 (a few samples of this study predate the infection). Cell type and time point are not known. Source material: PBMCs or a T cell subset sorted from them (not recorded which).

The DNA of the CDR3 is TGCGCCAGCAGCCCCGGCCGGAGACTCGAGACAGATAACTATGGCTACACCTTC. Translated, it gives CASSPGRRLETDNYGYTF. This rearrangement joins TRBV4-1 to TRBJ1-2; D may be TRBD1 (5 bases). The V gene lost 4 bases and the J gene lost 1 base, with 22 bases spanning the gap. Germline loops: CDR1 MGHRA, CDR2 YSYEKL. The CDR3 totals 18 residues.